These T cell receptor beta chains were read from a single sample in a study of cytomegalovirus exposure and HLA in healthy donors. Some clones are missing from TCRdb's copy, which holds only in-frame ones; the method was immunoSEQ multiplex PCR. The sample includes 130,000 to 150,000 clones, roughly three quarters of them seen just once. Sequencing input: PBMCs. These receptors all come from a female donor in good health and CMV-seronegative. Each CDR3 is given with its conserved first and last residue. The D gene is left open where the match is weak. Size is omitted from some rows. Given values are once, few, many or a class for expanded clones.

d_call j_call v_call clone_size cdr3_aa cdr3_nt
TRBD2 TRBJ2-1 TRBV30 . CAWGAALLAGLNEQFF TGTGCCTGGGGGGCCGCCCTCTTAGCGGGGCTTAATGAGCAGTTCTTC
TRBD1 TRBJ1-2 TRBV7-8 . CASSLRTGEGYTF TGTGCCAGCAGCTTACGGACAGGGGAGGGCTACACCTTC
. TRBJ2-2 TRBV9 . CASSVGVRVPSGELFF TGTGCCAGCAGCGTAGGGGTCAGGGTACCATCCGGGGAGCTGTTTTTT
. TRBJ2-7 TRBV30 . CAWAPTAYEQYF TGTGCCTGGGCCCCGACAGCCTACGAGCAGTACTTC
. TRBJ1-5 TRBV19 . CATGSSRPQHF TGTGCCACCGGGTCTTCTCGACCCCAGCATTTT
. TRBJ1-2 TRBV5-1 . CASSLALGEGGYTF TGCGCCAGCAGCTTGGCCCTGGGGGAGGGTGGCTACACCTTC
TRBD1 TRBJ1-4 TRBV12-5 . CASGLGGGAGATNEKLFF TGTGCTAGTGGGCTCGGAGGGGGCGCCGGCGCAACTAATGAAAAACTGTTTTTT
TRBD1 TRBJ2-1 TRBV12-5 once CASGFPGQGRNEQFF TGTGCTAGTGGTTTCCCGGGACAGGGTAGAAATGAGCAGTTCTTC
TRBD1 TRBJ1-2 TRBV7-9 . CASSLGQNYDGYTF TGTGCCAGCAGCTTGGGACAGAACTACGATGGCTACACCTTC
. TRBJ2-4 TRBV21-1 . CASSRADGHFRNIQYF TGTGCCAGCAGCAGAGCCGATGGACACTTTCGGAACATTCAGTACTTC
. TRBJ1-1 TRBV30 . CAWSNSMNTEAFF TGTGCCTGGAGTAACTCGATGAACACTGAAGCTTTCTTT
. TRBJ1-2 TRBV7-9 . CASSASVGAGYTF TGTGCCAGCAGCGCCTCGGTGGGAGCTGGCTACACCTTC
. TRBJ1-1 TRBV30 . CACNTANTEAFF TGTGCCTGTAACACAGCTAACACTGAAGCTTTCTTT
. TRBJ1-2 TRBV5-6 once CASSLVGSGYTF TGTGCCAGCAGCTTGGTAGGGAGTGGCTACACCTTC
TRBD1 TRBJ1-2 TRBV7-9 . CASSWGETGDGYTF TGTGCCAGCAGCTGGGGCGAGACAGGGGATGGCTACACCTTC
TRBD1 TRBJ1-3 TRBV4-3 . CASSQAKLTGYGNTIYF TGCGCCAGCAGCCAAGCAAAACTGACAGGGTACGGAAACACCATATATTTT
TRBD1 TRBJ2-5 TRBV19 . CASSRDREETQYF TGTGCCAGTAGTCGGGACAGGGAAGAGACCCAGTACTTC
TRBD1 TRBJ1-6 TRBV7-6 . CASSLEGAFYNSPLHF TGTGCCAGCAGCTTAGAGGGGGCTTTCTATAATTCACCCCTCCACTTT
TRBD1 TRBJ2-7 TRBV6-5 . CASSARDSSYEQYF TGTGCCAGCAGCGCCCGGGACAGTAGCTACGAGCAGTACTTC
TRBD1 TRBJ1-4 TRBV30 . CAWSVGQANEKLFF TGTGCCTGGAGTGTAGGACAGGCAAATGAAAAACTGTTTTTT
. TRBJ2-3 TRBV14 . CASSQGTTNTDTQYF TGTGCCAGCAGCCAAGGGACTACCAACACAGATACGCAGTATTTT
. TRBJ2-7 TRBV11-3 . CASSDPVGASSEQYF TGTGCCAGCAGCGACCCCGTGGGGGCTAGCAGCGAGCAGTACTTC